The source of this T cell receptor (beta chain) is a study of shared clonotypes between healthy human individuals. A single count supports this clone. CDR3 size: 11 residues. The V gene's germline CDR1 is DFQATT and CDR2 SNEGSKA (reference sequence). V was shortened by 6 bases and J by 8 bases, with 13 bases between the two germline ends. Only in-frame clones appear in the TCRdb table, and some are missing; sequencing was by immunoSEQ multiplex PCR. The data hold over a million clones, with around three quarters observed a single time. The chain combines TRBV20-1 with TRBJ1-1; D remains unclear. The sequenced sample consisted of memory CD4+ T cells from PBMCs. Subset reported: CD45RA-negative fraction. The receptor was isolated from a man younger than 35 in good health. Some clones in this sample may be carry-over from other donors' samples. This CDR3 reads CSAIPAAEAFF. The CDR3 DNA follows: TGCAGTGCAATTCCTGCGGCAGAAGCTTTCTTT.